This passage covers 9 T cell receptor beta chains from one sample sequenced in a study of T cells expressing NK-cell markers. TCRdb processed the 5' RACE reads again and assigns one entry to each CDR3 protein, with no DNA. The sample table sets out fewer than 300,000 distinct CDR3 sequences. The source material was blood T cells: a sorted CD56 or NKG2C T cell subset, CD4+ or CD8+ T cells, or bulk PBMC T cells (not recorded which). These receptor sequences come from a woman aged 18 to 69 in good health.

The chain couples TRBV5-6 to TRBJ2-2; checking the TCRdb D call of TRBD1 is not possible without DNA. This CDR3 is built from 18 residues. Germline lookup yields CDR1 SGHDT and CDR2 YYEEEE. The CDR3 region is CASSLVSRGRGYAGELFF.

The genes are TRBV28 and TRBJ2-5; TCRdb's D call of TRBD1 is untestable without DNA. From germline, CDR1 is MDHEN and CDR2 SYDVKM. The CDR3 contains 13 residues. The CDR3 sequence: CASSPPGPGTQYF.

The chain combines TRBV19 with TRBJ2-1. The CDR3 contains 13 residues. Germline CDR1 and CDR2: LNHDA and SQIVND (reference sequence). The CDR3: CASTFGSYNEQFF.

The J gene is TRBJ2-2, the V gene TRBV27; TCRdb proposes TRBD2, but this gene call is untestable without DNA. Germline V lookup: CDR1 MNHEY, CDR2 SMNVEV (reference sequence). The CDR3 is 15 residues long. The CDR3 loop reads CASIQTSGSAGELFF.

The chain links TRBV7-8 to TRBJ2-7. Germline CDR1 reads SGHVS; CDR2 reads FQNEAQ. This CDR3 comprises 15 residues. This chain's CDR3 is CASSLDPGTPYEQYF.

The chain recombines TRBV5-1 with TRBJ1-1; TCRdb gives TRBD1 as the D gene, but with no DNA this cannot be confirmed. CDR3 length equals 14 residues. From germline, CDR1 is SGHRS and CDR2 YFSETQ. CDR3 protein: CASRRDRGGTEAFF.

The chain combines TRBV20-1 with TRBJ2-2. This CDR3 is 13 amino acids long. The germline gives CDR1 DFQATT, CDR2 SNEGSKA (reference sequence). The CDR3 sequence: CSAPFLRLGELFF.

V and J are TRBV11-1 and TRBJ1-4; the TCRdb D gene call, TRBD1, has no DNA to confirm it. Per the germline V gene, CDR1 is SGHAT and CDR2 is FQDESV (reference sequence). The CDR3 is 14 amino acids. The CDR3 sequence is CASSFGQLNEKLFF.

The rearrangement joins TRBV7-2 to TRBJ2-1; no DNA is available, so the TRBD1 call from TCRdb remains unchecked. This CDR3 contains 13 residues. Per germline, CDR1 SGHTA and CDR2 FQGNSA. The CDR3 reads CASSLGVGDEQFF.